What follows is one TCR beta chain and its context. The antigen is undetermined. This sample was taken from a study of identical twins. Overall study findings and caveats: Clonotypes of the beta chain that were abundant in cord blood carried fewer insertions (memory repertoires showed none). A cross-sectional statistical analysis, not follow-up of the same donors, supported the conclusions. Invariant cells of the MAIT and iNKT types might have partly distorted the zero-insertion analyses.

V shed 0 bases and J shed 0 bases, with 11 bases lying between them. Germline V CDR1 and CDR2: LGHDT, YNNKEL (reference sequence). The CDR3 runs to 17 residues. TCRdb re-called the 5' RACE reads with MiXCR, one entry per CDR3 protein. The table has about 530,000 distinct CDR3 sequences, roughly 15% seen once. These data also featured in a second study, about yellow fever vaccine responses in identical twins.

The sample comprised CD4+ T cells sorted from blood. The TCR sequence derives from a woman between 18 and 29 years old in good health. The gene calls are TRBV3-1 and TRBJ2-2, with D perhaps matching TRBD2 (5 bases). DNA of the CDR3: TGTGCCAGCAGCCAAGAGGGTAGCGTTGCGAACACCGGGGAGCTGTTTTTT. It translates to CASSQEGSVANTGELFF.